Listed below are T cell receptor beta chains from one sample, sequenced in a study of T-cell reconstitution after alpha-beta-depleted transplantation in children. TCRdb reprocessed the PCR reads via MiXCR and lists one record per CDR3 protein. In the table there are 97,000 or so distinct CDR3 sequences, 4.5% to 7.5% of which are singletons. Specimen: PBMCs, mostly from graft donor cells, collected 60 days after TCRalphabeta/CD19-depleted stem cell transplant. These receptors came from a female patient aged 2-9 years who had a stem cell transplant for Fanconi anemia, so the T cells may come from the graft donor. CDR3s include the opening cysteine and the closing phenylalanine or tryptophan. Fields, in order: V gene, J gene, clone size, D gene, CDR3 protein, CDR3 DNA. D genes are given only for firm matches. A clone size is listed for some rows: how often the clone was seen (once, few, many), or a class if it is expanded.

v_gene: TRBV5-4; j_gene: TRBJ2-7; abundance: .; d_gene: TRBD2; CDR3aa: CASSFGTSGGAPEQYF; CDR3nt: TGTGCCAGCAGCTTCGGGACTAGCGGGGGGGCCCCCGAGCAGTACTTC
v_gene: TRBV20-1; j_gene: TRBJ2-3; abundance: many; d_gene: .; CDR3aa: CSARGRDTDTQYF; CDR3nt: TGCAGTGCTAGGGGCAGGGACACAGATACGCAGTATTTT
v_gene: TRBV29-1; j_gene: TRBJ2-5; abundance: few; d_gene: TRBD1; CDR3aa: CSVGDRVVETQYF; CDR3nt: TGCAGCGTAGGAGACAGGGTAGTAGAGACCCAGTACTTC
v_gene: TRBV7-2; j_gene: TRBJ2-7; abundance: .; d_gene: TRBD2; CDR3aa: CASSLAGLAGGRLYEQYF; CDR3nt: TGTGCCAGCAGCTTAGCGGGACTAGCGGGGGGGCGACTCTACGAGCAGTACTTC
v_gene: TRBV14; j_gene: TRBJ2-3; abundance: few; d_gene: TRBD1; CDR3aa: CASSQVGQGIRHDTDTQYF; CDR3nt: TGTGCCAGCAGCCAAGTAGGACAGGGCATTCGACATGACACAGATACGCAGTATTTT
v_gene: TRBV12-3/TRBV12-4; j_gene: TRBJ2-7; abundance: many; d_gene: .; CDR3aa: CASSFLIAGEQYF; CDR3nt: TGTGCCAGCAGTTTCCTGATAGCTGGCGAGCAGTACTTC
v_gene: TRBV20-1; j_gene: TRBJ1-2; abundance: .; d_gene: TRBD1; CDR3aa: CSARNDRETYGYTF; CDR3nt: TGCAGTGCTAGAAATGACAGGGAAACCTATGGCTACACCTTC
v_gene: TRBV29-1; j_gene: TRBJ2-1; abundance: many; d_gene: .; CDR3aa: CSARPFFPTNEQFF; CDR3nt: TGCAGCGCACGACCCTTTTTTCCCACCAATGAGCAGTTCTTC
v_gene: TRBV20-1; j_gene: TRBJ2-1; abundance: many; d_gene: .; CDR3aa: CSARYLQGRNEQFF; CDR3nt: TGCAGTGCTAGATACCTACAGGGAAGGAATGAGCAGTTCTTC
v_gene: TRBV5-1; j_gene: TRBJ2-5; abundance: many; d_gene: .; CDR3aa: CASSVYRELEETQYF; CDR3nt: TGCGCCAGCAGCGTATACAGGGAATTGGAAGAGACCCAGTACTTC
v_gene: TRBV27; j_gene: TRBJ2-5; abundance: few; d_gene: .; CDR3aa: CASSPLTLAGETQYF; CDR3nt: TGTGCCAGCAGCCCTTTGACACTAGCCGGGGAGACCCAGTACTTC
v_gene: TRBV10-3; j_gene: TRBJ2-1; abundance: .; d_gene: TRBD2; CDR3aa: CAICFIPGLAGVGNEQFF; CDR3nt: TGTGCCATCTGTTTCATCCCGGGACTAGCGGGGGTAGGTAATGAGCAGTTCTTC
v_gene: TRBV7-9; j_gene: TRBJ2-3; abundance: .; d_gene: .; CDR3aa: CASRPRSGSTDTQYF; CDR3nt: TGTGCCAGCAGACCAAGGAGCGGCTCCACAGATACGCAGTATTTT
v_gene: TRBV5-1; j_gene: TRBJ1-1; abundance: many; d_gene: .; CDR3aa: CASSPAGDREAFF; CDR3nt: TGCGCCAGCAGCCCGGCGGGGGACCGTGAAGCTTTCTTT
v_gene: TRBV7-9; j_gene: TRBJ2-3; abundance: many; d_gene: .; CDR3aa: CASSLGVGAPDTQYF; CDR3nt: TGTGCCAGCAGCTTAGGCGTCGGAGCACCAGATACGCAGTATTTT
v_gene: TRBV24-1; j_gene: TRBJ2-5; abundance: many; d_gene: .; CDR3aa: CATSDFGSLGVGEQETQYF; CDR3nt: TGTGCCACCAGTGATTTTGGAAGTTTAGGGGTCGGGGAGCAAGAGACCCAGTACTTC
v_gene: TRBV3-1; j_gene: TRBJ2-3; abundance: few; d_gene: TRBD2; CDR3aa: CACSLSGGDTQYF; CDR3nt: TGTGCCTGCAGCCTGTCGGGGGGGGATACGCAGTATTTT
v_gene: TRBV19; j_gene: TRBJ1-1; abundance: few; d_gene: .; CDR3aa: CASRRDGSPEAFF; CDR3nt: TGTGCCAGCCGCCGCGACGGGTCCCCTGAAGCTTTCTTT
v_gene: TRBV20-1; j_gene: TRBJ2-7; abundance: .; d_gene: .; CDR3aa: CSAERIEDEQYF; CDR3nt: TGCAGTGCTGAACGAATCGAGGACGAGCAGTACTTC
v_gene: TRBV19; j_gene: TRBJ2-4; abundance: few; d_gene: TRBD1; CDR3aa: CASSVYRGLRNIQYF; CDR3nt: TGTGCCAGTAGTGTCTACAGGGGGCTGCGGAACATTCAGTACTTC
v_gene: TRBV28; j_gene: TRBJ1-3; abundance: few; d_gene: .; CDR3aa: CATRGSGNTIYF; CDR3nt: TGTGCAACCAGGGGCTCTGGAAACACCATATATTTT
v_gene: TRBV5-1; j_gene: TRBJ2-3; abundance: many; d_gene: TRBD2; CDR3aa: CASSLVRGDTDTQYF; CDR3nt: TGCGCCAGCAGCTTGGTACGGGGGGACACAGATACGCAGTATTTT
v_gene: TRBV5-1; j_gene: TRBJ2-1; abundance: many; d_gene: .; CDR3aa: CASSLLGNEQFF; CDR3nt: TGCGCCAGCAGCTTGCTTGGGAATGAGCAGTTCTTC
v_gene: TRBV20-1; j_gene: TRBJ2-5; abundance: .; d_gene: .; CDR3aa: CSLKGNAKTQYF; CDR3nt: TGCAGTCTTAAGGGGAATGCGAAGACCCAGTACTTC
v_gene: TRBV28; j_gene: TRBJ1-2; abundance: .; d_gene: .; CDR3aa: CASRPERDKEGGYTF; CDR3nt: TGTGCCAGCAGACCCGAACGGGATAAGGAAGGGGGCTACACCTTC
v_gene: TRBV20-1; j_gene: TRBJ2-7; abundance: many; d_gene: .; CDR3aa: CSARGPLIYEQYF; CDR3nt: TGCAGTGCTAGAGGGCCCCTCATCTACGAGCAGTACTTC
v_gene: TRBV7-9; j_gene: TRBJ2-7; abundance: many; d_gene: TRBD2; CDR3aa: CASNPSGSYEQYF; CDR3nt: TGTGCCAGCAATCCTAGCGGGTCCTACGAGCAGTACTTC
v_gene: TRBV20-1; j_gene: TRBJ2-7; abundance: .; d_gene: .; CDR3aa: CSARPGHGHYEQYF; CDR3nt: TGCAGTGCTCGCCCGGGACACGGGCACTACGAGCAGTACTTC
v_gene: TRBV5-1; j_gene: TRBJ2-1; abundance: many; d_gene: TRBD1; CDR3aa: CASSVEGTGRTYNEQFF; CDR3nt: TGCGCCAGCAGCGTGGAGGGGACAGGGCGGACCTACAATGAGCAGTTCTTC
v_gene: TRBV5-1; j_gene: TRBJ2-2; abundance: .; d_gene: .; CDR3aa: CASSLERSGELFF; CDR3nt: TGCGCCAGCAGCTTGGAACGGTCCGGGGAGCTGTTTTTT
v_gene: TRBV11-1; j_gene: TRBJ1-1; abundance: many; d_gene: .; CDR3aa: CASSLYHENTEAFF; CDR3nt: TGTGCCAGCAGCTTATACCACGAGAACACTGAAGCTTTCTTT
v_gene: TRBV3-1; j_gene: TRBJ2-1; abundance: .; d_gene: .; CDR3aa: CASRTTRTSNEQFF; CDR3nt: TGTGCCAGCAGGACCACTAGGACCTCCAATGAGCAGTTCTTC
v_gene: TRBV5-6; j_gene: TRBJ2-3; abundance: many; d_gene: TRBD2; CDR3aa: CASSLAGSPDTQYF; CDR3nt: TGTGCCAGCAGCCTAGCGGGATCCCCAGATACGCAGTATTTT
v_gene: TRBV4-2; j_gene: TRBJ2-1; abundance: .; d_gene: TRBD2; CDR3aa: CASSSMRGGSMGNEQFF; CDR3nt: TGTGCCAGCAGCTCTATGCGGGGCGGGAGTATGGGGAATGAGCAGTTCTTC
v_gene: TRBV9; j_gene: TRBJ2-4; abundance: many; d_gene: TRBD2; CDR3aa: CASSTLGLGENIQYF; CDR3nt: TGTGCCAGCAGCACCTTGGGACTAGGGGAGAACATTCAGTACTTC